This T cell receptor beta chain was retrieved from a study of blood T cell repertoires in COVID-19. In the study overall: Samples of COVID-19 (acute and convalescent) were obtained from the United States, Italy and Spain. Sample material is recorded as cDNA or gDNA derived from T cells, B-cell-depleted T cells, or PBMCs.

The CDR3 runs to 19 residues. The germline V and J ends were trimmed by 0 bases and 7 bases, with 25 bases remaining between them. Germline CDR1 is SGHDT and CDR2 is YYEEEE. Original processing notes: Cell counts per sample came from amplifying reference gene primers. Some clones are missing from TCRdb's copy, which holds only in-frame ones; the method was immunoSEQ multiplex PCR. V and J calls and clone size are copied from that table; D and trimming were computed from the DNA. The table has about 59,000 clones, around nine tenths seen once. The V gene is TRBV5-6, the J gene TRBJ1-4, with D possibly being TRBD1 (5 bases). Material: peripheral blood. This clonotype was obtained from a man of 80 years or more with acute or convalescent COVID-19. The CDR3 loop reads CASSLERGRMRGLGEKLFF. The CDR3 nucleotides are TGTGCCAGCAGCTTGGAGCGTGGCAGAATGAGGGGACTCGGTGAAAAACTGTTTTTT.